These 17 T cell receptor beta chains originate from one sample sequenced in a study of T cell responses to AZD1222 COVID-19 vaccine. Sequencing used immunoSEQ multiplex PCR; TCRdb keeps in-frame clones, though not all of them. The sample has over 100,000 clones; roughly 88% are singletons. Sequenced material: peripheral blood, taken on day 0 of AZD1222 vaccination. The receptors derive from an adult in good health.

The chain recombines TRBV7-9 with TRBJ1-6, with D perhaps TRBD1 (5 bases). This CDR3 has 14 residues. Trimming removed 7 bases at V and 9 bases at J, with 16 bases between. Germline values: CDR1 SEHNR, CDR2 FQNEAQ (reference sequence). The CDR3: CASTRGAGISPLHF. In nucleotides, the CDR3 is TGTGCCAGCACCCGGGGCGCGGGTATTTCACCCCTCCACTTT.

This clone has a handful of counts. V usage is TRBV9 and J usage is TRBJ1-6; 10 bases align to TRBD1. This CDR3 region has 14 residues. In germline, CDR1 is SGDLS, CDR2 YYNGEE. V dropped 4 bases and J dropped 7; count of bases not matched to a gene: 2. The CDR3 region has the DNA TGTGCCAGCAGCCGGGACAGGGGAAATTCACCCCTCCACTTT. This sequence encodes CASSRDRGNSPLHF.

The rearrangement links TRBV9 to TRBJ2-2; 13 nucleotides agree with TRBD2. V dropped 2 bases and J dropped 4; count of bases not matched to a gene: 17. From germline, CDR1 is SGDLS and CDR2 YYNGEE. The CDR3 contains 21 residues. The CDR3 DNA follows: TGTGCCAGCAGCGTTCTTCCCAAGTCACTAGCGGGAGGGCCAGGCACCGGGGAGCTGTTTTTT. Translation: CASSVLPKSLAGGPGTGELFF.

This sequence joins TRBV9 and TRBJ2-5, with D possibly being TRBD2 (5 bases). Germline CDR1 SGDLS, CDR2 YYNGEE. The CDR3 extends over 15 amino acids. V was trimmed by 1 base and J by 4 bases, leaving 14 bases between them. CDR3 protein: CASSVYGNVGETQYF. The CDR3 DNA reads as TGTGCCAGCAGCGTATACGGGAACGTGGGAGAGACCCAGTACTTC.

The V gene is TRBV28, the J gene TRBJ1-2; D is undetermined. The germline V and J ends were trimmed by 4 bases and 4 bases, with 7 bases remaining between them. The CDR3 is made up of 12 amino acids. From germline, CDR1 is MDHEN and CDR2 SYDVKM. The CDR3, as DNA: TGTGCCAGCAGTTATCCGACCTATGGCTACACCTTC. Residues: CASSYPTYGYTF.

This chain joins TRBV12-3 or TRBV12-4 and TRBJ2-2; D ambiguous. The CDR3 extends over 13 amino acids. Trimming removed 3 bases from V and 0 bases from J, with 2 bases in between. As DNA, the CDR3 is TGTGCCAGCAGTTTGACGAACACCGGGGAGCTGTTTTTT. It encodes CASSLTNTGELFF.

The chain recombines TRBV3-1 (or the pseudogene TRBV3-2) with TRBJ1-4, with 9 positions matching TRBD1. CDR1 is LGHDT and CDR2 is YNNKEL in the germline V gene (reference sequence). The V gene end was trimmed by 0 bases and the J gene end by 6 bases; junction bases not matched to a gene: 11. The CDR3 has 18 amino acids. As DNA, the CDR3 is TGTGCCAGCAGCCAAGATCGGGCCGGGGGACAGGGACATGAAAAACTGTTTTTT. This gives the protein CASSQDRAGGQGHEKLFF.

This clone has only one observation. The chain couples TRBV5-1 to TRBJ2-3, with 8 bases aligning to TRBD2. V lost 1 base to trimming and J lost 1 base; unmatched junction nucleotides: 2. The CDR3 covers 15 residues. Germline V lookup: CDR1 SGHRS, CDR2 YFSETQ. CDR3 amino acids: CASSLILAGTDTQYF. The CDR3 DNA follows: TGCGCCAGCAGCTTGATACTAGCGGGCACAGATACGCAGTATTTT.

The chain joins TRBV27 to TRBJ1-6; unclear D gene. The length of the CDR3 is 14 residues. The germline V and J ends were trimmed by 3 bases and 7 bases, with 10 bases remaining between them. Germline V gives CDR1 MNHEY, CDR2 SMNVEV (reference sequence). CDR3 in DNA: TGTGCCAGCAGTTTGTACAGTATCAATTCACCCCTCCACTTT. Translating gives CASSLYSINSPLHF.

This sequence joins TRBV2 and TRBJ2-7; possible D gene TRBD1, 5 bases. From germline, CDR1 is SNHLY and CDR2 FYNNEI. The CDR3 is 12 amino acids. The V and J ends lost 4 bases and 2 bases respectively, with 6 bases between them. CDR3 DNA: TGTGCCAGCAGTGGCAGGGCCTACGAGCAGTACTTC. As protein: CASSGRAYEQYF.

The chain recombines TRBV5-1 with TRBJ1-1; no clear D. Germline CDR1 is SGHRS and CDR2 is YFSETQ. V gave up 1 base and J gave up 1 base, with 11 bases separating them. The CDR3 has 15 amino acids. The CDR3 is CASSLTPPPNTEAFF. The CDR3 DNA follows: TGCGCCAGCAGCTTGACCCCACCTCCGAACACTGAAGCTTTCTTT.

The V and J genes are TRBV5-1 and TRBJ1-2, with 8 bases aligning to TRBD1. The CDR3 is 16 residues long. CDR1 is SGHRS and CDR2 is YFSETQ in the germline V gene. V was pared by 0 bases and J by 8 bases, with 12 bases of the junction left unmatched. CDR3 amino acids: CASSLVARGRGEGYTF. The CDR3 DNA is TGCGCCAGCAGCTTGGTAGCCAGGGGGCGAGGTGAGGGCTACACCTTC.

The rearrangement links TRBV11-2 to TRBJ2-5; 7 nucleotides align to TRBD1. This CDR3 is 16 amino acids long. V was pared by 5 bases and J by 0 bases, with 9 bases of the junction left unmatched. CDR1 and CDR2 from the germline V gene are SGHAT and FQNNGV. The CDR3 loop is CASSPGTDQYQETQYF. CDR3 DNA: TGTGCCAGCAGCCCCGGGACAGACCAATACCAAGAGACCCAGTACTTC. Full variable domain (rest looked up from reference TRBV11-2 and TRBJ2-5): EAGVAQSPRYKIIEKRQSVAFWCNPISGHATLYWYQQILGQGPKLLIQFQNNGVVDDSQLPKDRFSAERLKGVDSTLKIQPAKLEDSAVYLCASSPGTDQYQETQYFGPGTRLLVL.

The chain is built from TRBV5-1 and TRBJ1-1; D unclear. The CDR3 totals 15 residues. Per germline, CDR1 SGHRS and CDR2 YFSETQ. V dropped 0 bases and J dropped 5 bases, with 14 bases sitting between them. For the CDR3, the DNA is TGCGCCAGCAGCTTGGTGTCTTCCCTGGGGACTGAAGCTTTCTTT. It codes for CASSLVSSLGTEAFF.

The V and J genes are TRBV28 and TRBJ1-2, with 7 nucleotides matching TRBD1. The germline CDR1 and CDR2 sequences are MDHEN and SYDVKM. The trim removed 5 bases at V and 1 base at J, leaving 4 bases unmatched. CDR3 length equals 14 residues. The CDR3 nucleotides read TGTGCCAGCAGTCCCGGGACAGTTAACTATGGCTACACCTTC. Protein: CASSPGTVNYGYTF.

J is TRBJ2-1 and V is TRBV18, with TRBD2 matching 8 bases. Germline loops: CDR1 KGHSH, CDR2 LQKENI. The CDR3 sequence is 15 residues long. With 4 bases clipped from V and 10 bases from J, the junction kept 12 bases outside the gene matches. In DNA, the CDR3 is TGTGCCAGCTCACGGGAAGCGGGAGTTGGAGGCGAGCAGTTCTTC. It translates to CASSREAGVGGEQFF.

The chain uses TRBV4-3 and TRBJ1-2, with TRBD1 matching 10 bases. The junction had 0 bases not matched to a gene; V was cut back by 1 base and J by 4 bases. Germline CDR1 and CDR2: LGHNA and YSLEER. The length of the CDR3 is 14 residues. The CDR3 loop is CASSQGTGGYGYTF. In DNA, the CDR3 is TGCGCCAGCAGCCAAGGGACAGGGGGCTATGGCTACACCTTC.